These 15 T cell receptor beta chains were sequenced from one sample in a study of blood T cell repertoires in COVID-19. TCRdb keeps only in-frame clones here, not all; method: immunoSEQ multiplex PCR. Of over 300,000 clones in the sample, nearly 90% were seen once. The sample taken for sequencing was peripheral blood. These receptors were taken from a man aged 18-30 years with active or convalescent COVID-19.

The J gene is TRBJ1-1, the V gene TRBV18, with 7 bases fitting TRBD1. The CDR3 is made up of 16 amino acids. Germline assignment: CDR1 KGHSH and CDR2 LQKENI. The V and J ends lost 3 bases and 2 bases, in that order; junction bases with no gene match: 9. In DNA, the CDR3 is TGTGCCAGCTCACCCCCCGGGACAGCTCTAAACACTGAAGCTTTCTTT. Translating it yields CASSPPGTALNTEAFF.

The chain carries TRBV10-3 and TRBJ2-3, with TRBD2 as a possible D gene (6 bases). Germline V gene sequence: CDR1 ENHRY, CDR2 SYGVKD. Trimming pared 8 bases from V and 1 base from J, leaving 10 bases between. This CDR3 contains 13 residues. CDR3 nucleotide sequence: TGTGCCATCCAATTAGCGGGCACAGATACGCAGTATTTT. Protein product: CAIQLAGTDTQYF.

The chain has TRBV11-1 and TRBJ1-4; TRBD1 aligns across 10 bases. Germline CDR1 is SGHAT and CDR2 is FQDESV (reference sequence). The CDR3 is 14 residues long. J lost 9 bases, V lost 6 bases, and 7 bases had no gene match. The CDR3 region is CASSSGTGVKKLFF. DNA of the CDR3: TGTGCCAGCAGTTCCGGGACAGGGGTAAAAAAACTGTTTTTT. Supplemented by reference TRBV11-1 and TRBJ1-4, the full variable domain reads EAEVAQSPRYKITEKSQAVAFWCDPISGHATLYWYRQILGQGPELLVQFQDESVVDDSQLPKDRFSAERLKGVDSTLKIQPAELGDSAMYLCASSSGTGVKKLFFGSGTQLSVL.

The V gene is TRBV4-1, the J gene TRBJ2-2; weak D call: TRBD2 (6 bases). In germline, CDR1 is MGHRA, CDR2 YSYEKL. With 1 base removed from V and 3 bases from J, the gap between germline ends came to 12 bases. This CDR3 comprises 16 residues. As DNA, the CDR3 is TGCGCCAGCAGCCAAGTGGTGGGAGGATACACCGGGGAGCTGTTTTTT. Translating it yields CASSQVVGGYTGELFF.

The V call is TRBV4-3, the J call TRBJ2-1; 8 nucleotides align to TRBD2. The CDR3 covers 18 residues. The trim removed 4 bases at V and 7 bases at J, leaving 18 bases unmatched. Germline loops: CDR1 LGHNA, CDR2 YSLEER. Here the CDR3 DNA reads TGCGCCAGCAGCCCCACGAATCAGGTGGAGCGGGGGAGGAATGAGCAGTTCTTC. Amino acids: CASSPTNQVERGRNEQFF.

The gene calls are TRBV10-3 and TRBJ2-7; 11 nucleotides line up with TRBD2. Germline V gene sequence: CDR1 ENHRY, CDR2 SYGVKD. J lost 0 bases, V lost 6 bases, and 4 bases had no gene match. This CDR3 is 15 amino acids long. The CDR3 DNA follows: TGTGCCATCAGACCTAGCGGGAGGAACTCCTACGAGCAGTACTTC. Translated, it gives CAIRPSGRNSYEQYF.

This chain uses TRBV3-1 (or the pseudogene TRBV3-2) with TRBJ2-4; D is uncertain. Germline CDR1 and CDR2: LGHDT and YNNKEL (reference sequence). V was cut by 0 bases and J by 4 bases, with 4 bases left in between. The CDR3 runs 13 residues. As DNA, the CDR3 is TGTGCCAGCAGCCAAGATATGAAAAACATTCAGTACTTC. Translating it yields CASSQDMKNIQYF.

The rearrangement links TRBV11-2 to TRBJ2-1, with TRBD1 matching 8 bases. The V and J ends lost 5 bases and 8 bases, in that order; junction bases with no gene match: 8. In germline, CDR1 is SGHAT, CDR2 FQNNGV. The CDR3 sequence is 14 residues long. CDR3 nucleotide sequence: TGTGCCAGCAGCAAGAGGACAGGGTACGATGAGCAGTTCTTC. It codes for CASSKRTGYDEQFF.

CDR3 residues: CATSDLTEAFF. CDR3 DNA sequence: TGTGCCACCAGTGACCTGACTGAAGCTTTCTTT. This sequence joins TRBV24-1 and TRBJ1-1, with no clear D. Per germline, CDR1 KGHDR and CDR2 SFDVKD. There are 11 residues in the CDR3. Trimming took off 4 bases at V and 5 bases at J, with 4 bases between the two ends.

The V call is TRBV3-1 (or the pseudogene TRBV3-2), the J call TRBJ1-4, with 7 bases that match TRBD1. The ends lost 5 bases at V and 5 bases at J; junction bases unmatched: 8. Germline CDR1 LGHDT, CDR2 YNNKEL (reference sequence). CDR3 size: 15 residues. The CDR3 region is CASSSAQGSNEKLFF. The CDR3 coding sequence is TGTGCCAGCAGCTCCGCACAGGGGTCGAATGAAAAACTGTTTTTT.

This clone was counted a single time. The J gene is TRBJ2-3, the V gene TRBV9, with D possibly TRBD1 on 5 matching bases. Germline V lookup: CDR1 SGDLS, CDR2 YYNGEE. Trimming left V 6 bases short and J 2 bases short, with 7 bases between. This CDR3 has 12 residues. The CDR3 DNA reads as TGTGCCAGCAAGGGGTCCACAGATACGCAGTATTTT. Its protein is CASKGSTDTQYF.

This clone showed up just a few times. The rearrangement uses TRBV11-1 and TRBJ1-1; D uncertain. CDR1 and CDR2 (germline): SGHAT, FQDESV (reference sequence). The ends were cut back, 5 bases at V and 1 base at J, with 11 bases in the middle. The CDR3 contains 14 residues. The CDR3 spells CASSLDRENTEAFF. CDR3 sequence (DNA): TGTGCCAGCAGCCTAGATCGGGAGAACACTGAAGCTTTCTTT. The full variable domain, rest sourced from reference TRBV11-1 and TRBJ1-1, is EAEVAQSPRYKITEKSQAVAFWCDPISGHATLYWYRQILGQGPELLVQFQDESVVDDSQLPKDRFSAERLKGVDSTLKIQPAELGDSAMYLCASSLDRENTEAFFGQGTRLTVV.

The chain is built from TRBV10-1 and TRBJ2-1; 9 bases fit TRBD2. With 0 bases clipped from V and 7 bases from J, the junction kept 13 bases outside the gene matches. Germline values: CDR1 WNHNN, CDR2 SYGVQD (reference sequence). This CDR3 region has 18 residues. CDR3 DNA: TGCGCCAGCAGTGAGTCCCGCCAAGCTAGCGGGGCGGGGAATGAGCAGTTCTTC. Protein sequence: CASSESRQASGAGNEQFF.

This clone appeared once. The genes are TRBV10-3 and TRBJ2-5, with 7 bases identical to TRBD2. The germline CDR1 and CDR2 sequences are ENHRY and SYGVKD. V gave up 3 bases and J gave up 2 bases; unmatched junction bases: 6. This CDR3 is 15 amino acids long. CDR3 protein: CAISDRGRGQETQYF. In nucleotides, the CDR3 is TGTGCCATCAGTGATCGGGGGAGGGGACAAGAGACCCAGTACTTC.

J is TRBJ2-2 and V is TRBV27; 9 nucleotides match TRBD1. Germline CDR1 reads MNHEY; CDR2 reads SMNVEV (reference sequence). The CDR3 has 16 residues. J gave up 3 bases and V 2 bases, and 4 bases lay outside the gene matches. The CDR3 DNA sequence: TGTGCCAGCAGTTTACTTCGGACAGGGGACACCGGGGAGCTGTTTTTT. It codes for CASSLLRTGDTGELFF.